This T cell receptor beta chain is from a study of molecular identifiers for immune sequencing clone quantification. The wider study: The replicates split RNA from roughly 20,000 or 100,000 naive CD8 cells five ways and sequenced four. Broader study findings: Amid 750,000 to 1,000,000 naive cells, spiked Jurkat TCR RNA from one cell was reportedly still detectable.

This clonotype has more than one count but fewer than ten. What it binds is unknown. Sorted cells numbering 20,000 to 1,000,000, with 10%, 30% or 50% RNA, yielded the naive CD8 libraries. Preparation methods for the bulk TCR libraries were those previously described, with listed TCR primers. Via MiXCR, TCRdb re-called the PCR reads, giving one row per CDR3 protein. The table shows under 800,000 distinct CDR3 sequences, with roughly 23% occurring only once. CDR3 size: 15 residues. The V and J ends lost 1 base and 8 bases respectively, with 17 bases between them. Germline V lookup: CDR1 SGHVS, CDR2 FNYEAQ.

The sequencing sample was made of naive CD8+ T cells from blood, with Jurkat cell RNA spiked in. Subset meaning: FACS-sorted CD8+CD4-CCR7+CD45RA+ naive T cells. The rearrangement joins TRBV7-6 to TRBJ1-1; D may be TRBD1 (5 bases). The TCR comes from a human donor in good health. Some libraries in this study had Jurkat cell RNA spiked in. The CDR3 nucleotides are TGTGCCAGCAGCTTAGGGAGTAGCTGGGGCCTAGAAGCTTTCTTT. This encodes CASSLGSSWGLEAFF.